Described below is a single T cell receptor (beta chain) sequence and its context. The authors' processing: Scientists estimated how many nucleated cells there were by amplifying reference gene primers. Here immunoSEQ multiplex PCR was the method, and the copy in TCRdb shows in-frame clones only, minus some. That table supplies the V and J calls and clone size; D and trimming were determined from the DNA. This table has 150,000 to 200,000 clones, about 84% appearing once. This sample is drawn from a study of blood T cell repertoires in COVID-19. About the research overall: There were acute and convalescent COVID-19 samples, and they came from the United States, Italy and Spain. Nucleic acid was either cDNA or gDNA, and it came from T cells, B-cell-depleted T cells, or PBMCs.

The V and J ends lost 4 bases and 6 bases, in that order; junction bases with no gene match: 10. Per germline, CDR1 LGHNA and CDR2 YNFKEQ. This CDR3 is built from 16 residues. The source material was peripheral blood. V and J are TRBV4-2 and TRBJ2-1; 9 bases line up with TRBD2. This sequence originates from a woman aged 25-40 years with acute or convalescent COVID-19. CDR3 nucleotides: TGTGCCAGCAGCCTCCTAGGTGCGGGGGGGGCCAATGAGCAGTTCTTC. It translates to CASSLLGAGGANEQFF.